A single sample is the source of the 7 T cell receptor beta chains below, sequenced in a study of T cell responses to AZD1222 COVID-19 vaccine. Some clones are missing from TCRdb's copy, which holds only in-frame ones; the method was immunoSEQ multiplex PCR. The sample holds 130,000 to 150,000 clones, 75% to 90% seen once. This specimen was peripheral blood, taken on day 0 of AZD1222 vaccination. The origin of the receptors is an adult in good health.

The chain employs TRBV7-9 and TRBJ1-1; no clear D gene. The V and J ends lost 0 bases and 1 base respectively, with 3 bases between them. The CDR3 has 13 residues. Germline V gene sequence: CDR1 SEHNR, CDR2 FQNEAQ (reference sequence). CDR3 amino acids: CASSLARNTEAFF. The CDR3 DNA reads as TGTGCCAGCAGCTTAGCCAGGAACACTGAAGCTTTCTTT.

This chain joins TRBV5-4 and TRBJ1-4, with unresolved D. Germline V gives CDR1 SGHNT, CDR2 YYREEE (reference sequence). The CDR3 has 19 residues. Trimming left V 1 base short and J 0 bases short, with 19 bases between. CDR3 sequence (DNA): TGTGCCAGCAGCTTGCGGTTCGGTCGGGGATTCACAACTAATGAAAAACTGTTTTTT. Its translation: CASSLRFGRGFTTNEKLFF.

The chain employs TRBV2 and TRBJ1-5; D possibly corresponds to TRBD1 (5 bases). Germline loops: CDR1 SNHLY, CDR2 FYNNEI. Trimming stripped 4 bases from V and 4 bases from J, with 14 bases between. The CDR3 is 15 residues long. CDR3 DNA sequence: TGTGCCAGCAGTGGGCAGGGCGGTTTAAATCAGCCCCAGCATTTT. Protein: CASSGQGGLNQPQHF.

This chain uses TRBV5-5 with TRBJ1-2; D remains unclear. Germline V gives CDR1 SGHKS, CDR2 YYEKEE (reference sequence). Trimming stripped 4 bases from V and 5 bases from J, with 18 bases between. CDR3 length equals 15 residues. In DNA form, the CDR3 reads TGTGCCAGCAGCCCCTTGAGGACCCCAGGATATGGCTACACCTTC. Translated: CASSPLRTPGYGYTF.

The V and J genes are TRBV15 and TRBJ1-4; D is perhaps TRBD1 (6 bases). Trimming took off 1 base at V and 5 bases at J, with 14 bases between the two ends. Germline V CDR1 and CDR2: LNHNV, YYDKDF (reference sequence). The CDR3 runs to 16 residues. In DNA, the CDR3 is TGTGCCACCAGCAGAGTCCCCCCGGGGGCGAATGAAAAACTGTTTTTT. Amino acid sequence: CATSRVPPGANEKLFF.

The CDR3 region is CASNPSGLSTQYF. For the CDR3, the DNA is TGTGCCAGCAATCCTAGCGGCCTCTCTACCCAGTACTTC. This chain connects TRBV21-1 to TRBJ2-5; the DNA was not used to check the table's D call, TRBD2. TRBV21-1 has pseudogene status. This CDR3 spans 13 amino acids.

The chain couples TRBV11-2 to TRBJ1-1; D is possibly TRBD1 (5 bases). CDR3 length: 15 amino acids. Trimming shortened V by 6 bases and J by 0 bases, and 14 bases separated the two germline ends. CDR1 is SGHAT, CDR2 FQNNGV, per germline. The CDR3 loop reads CASSPGATMNTEAFF. The CDR3 nucleotides read TGTGCCAGCAGTCCTGGGGCTACCATGAACACTGAAGCTTTCTTT.